These 14 T cell receptor beta chains originate from one sample sequenced in a study of cytomegalovirus exposure and HLA in healthy donors (dated by TCRdb to 2016 to 2017). Library preparation used the immunoSEQ multiplex PCR assay. For the multiplex PCR, a mixture combining 60 forward primers for TCR Vbeta segments and 13 reverse primers for TCR Jbeta segments was used. TCRdb's version of the immuneACCESS table is confined to in-frame rearrangements and falls short of the full clone set. An unresolved V gene accounts for under half of the shortfall where checked; the remainder is of unknown origin. Counted in this sample were under 150,000 clones; approximately 84% of them appeared once. Roughly 1.4% of the sample comes from the top ten. Sequenced material: PBMCs. These TCRs come from a man aged 25-45 years in good health and CMV-seropositive.

The J gene is TRBJ1-4, the V gene TRBV28; the match to TRBD1 covers 7 bases. The CDR3 is 16 residues long. Germline V CDR1 and CDR2: MDHEN, SYDVKM. V trimming: 5 bases; J trimming: 5 bases; junction bases outside the gene matches: 11. In nucleotides, the CDR3 is TGTGCCAGCAGTGGTGAGGGGGCTTATGTAAATGAAAAACTGTTTTTT. Translated, it gives CASSGEGAYVNEKLFF. The whole variable domain, remainder taken from reference TRBV28 and TRBJ1-4, is DVKVTQSSRYLVKRTGEKVFLECVQDMDHENMFWYRQDPGLGLRLIYFSYDVKMKEKGDIPEGYSVSREKKERFSLILESASTNQTSMYLCASSGEGAYVNEKLFFGSGTQLSVL.

The chain has TRBV6-1 and TRBJ1-5, with 8 bases that match TRBD1. CDR3 length equals 14 residues. The ends lost 5 bases at V and 11 bases at J; junction bases unmatched: 11. In germline, CDR1 is MNHNS, CDR2 SASEGT. CDR3 residues: CASSSTGAQQTQHF. The DNA of the CDR3 is TGTGCCAGCAGTTCGACAGGGGCTCAACAAACCCAGCATTTT.

V is TRBV7-9 and J is TRBJ1-1, with TRBD1 matching over 8 bases. Germline loops: CDR1 SEHNR, CDR2 FQNEAQ (reference sequence). The CDR3 contains 17 residues. V lost 5 bases, J lost 0 bases, and 11 bases stayed unmatched. This chain's CDR3 is CASSPGGSGGLNTEAFF. CDR3 bases: TGTGCCAGCAGCCCAGGGGGCTCAGGGGGTTTGAACACTGAAGCTTTCTTT. Full variable domain (remainder filled in from reference TRBV7-9 and TRBJ1-1): DTGVSQNPRHKITKRGQNVTFRCDPISEHNRLYWYRQTLGQGPEFLTYFQNEAQLEKSRLLSDRFSAERPKGSFSTLEIQRTEQGDSAMYLCASSPGGSGGLNTEAFFGQGTRLTVV.

This chain joins TRBV28 and TRBJ1-2; the match to TRBD1 covers 8 bases. CDR1 is MDHEN, CDR2 SYDVKM, per germline. The CDR3 has 14 residues. The V gene end was trimmed by 6 bases and the J gene end by 6 bases; junction bases not matched to a gene: 9. The CDR3 here is CASSLQDRDDGYTF. The CDR3 coding sequence is TGTGCCAGCAGCCTCCAGGACAGGGATGATGGCTACACCTTC.

The chain has TRBV18 and TRBJ1-3; the match to TRBD1 covers 10 bases. Germline V gives CDR1 KGHSH, CDR2 LQKENI. This CDR3 contains 16 residues. With 2 bases clipped from V and 1 base from J, the junction kept 2 bases outside the gene matches. The CDR3 here is CASSPRDRGSGNTIYF. The CDR3 DNA sequence: TGTGCCAGCTCACCAAGGGACAGGGGATCTGGAAACACCATATATTTT.

This clone was observed a handful of times. V and J are TRBV30 and TRBJ1-2; 7 bases map to TRBD1. With V trimmed by 8 bases and J by 4 bases, 13 bases remained unmatched. The CDR3 loop spans 14 amino acids. CDR1 and CDR2 (germline): GTSNPN, SVGIG (reference sequence). This chain's CDR3 is CARTTGKNGYGYTF. CDR3 DNA sequence: TGTGCCAGGACGACAGGGAAGAACGGCTATGGCTACACCTTC.

The J gene is TRBJ2-4, the V gene TRBV9; maybe TRBD2 (5 bases). V shed 0 bases and J shed 7 bases, with 11 bases lying between them. The CDR3 is made up of 14 amino acids. From germline, CDR1 is SGDLS and CDR2 YYNGEE. In DNA, the CDR3 is TGTGCCAGCAGCGTAGAGTCTACGGGGAACATTCAGTACTTC. Protein product: CASSVESTGNIQYF.

V and J are TRBV28 and TRBJ1-3; tentative D call: TRBD1 (5 bases). The CDR3 totals 15 residues. Germline V lookup: CDR1 MDHEN, CDR2 SYDVKM. The V end lost 2 bases, the J end lost 0 bases, and 8 bases lay between the germline ends. The CDR3 DNA reads TGTGCCAGCAGTTTAACAGGCGACTCTGGAAACACCATATATTTT. The encoded protein is CASSLTGDSGNTIYF.

This rearrangement joins TRBV7-2 to TRBJ2-1; 12 bases are a match to TRBD2. The CDR3 has 19 residues. After removal of 1 base from V and 8 bases from J, the junction contained 15 bases not matched to a gene. Germline CDR1 SGHTA, CDR2 FQGNSA. This chain's CDR3 is CASSLEMGPSGGVMDEQFF. The CDR3, as DNA: TGTGCCAGCAGCTTAGAGATGGGGCCTAGCGGGGGGGTTATGGATGAGCAGTTCTTC.

This clone was counted between two and nine times. This rearrangement joins TRBV7-9 to TRBJ2-3; 8 bases align to TRBD1. Germline CDR1 and CDR2: SEHNR and FQNEAQ (reference sequence). CDR3 length equals 16 residues. The V segment lost 5 bases and the J segment 3 bases; nucleotides outside the gene matches: 10. This chain's CDR3 is CASSAGGTGGTDTQYF. In DNA form, the CDR3 reads TGTGCCAGCAGCGCTGGTGGGACAGGCGGGACAGATACGCAGTATTTT.

The genes are TRBV28 and TRBJ1-4; the D gene is possibly TRBD1 (5 bases). The V gene lost 11 bases and the J gene lost 8 bases, with 15 bases spanning the gap. CDR3 length: 12 residues. The V gene's germline CDR1 is MDHEN and CDR2 SYDVKM. CDR3 protein: CAASRGQEKLFF. CDR3 sequence (DNA): TGTGCCGCTTCCCGAGGACAAGAAAAACTGTTTTTT.

V and J are TRBV4-1 and TRBJ2-3; 7 nucleotides match TRBD2. Unmatched junction bases numbered 2, after V lost 2 bases and J lost 0 bases. The CDR3 has 15 residues. Germline values: CDR1 MGHRA, CDR2 YSYEKL. The CDR3 nucleotides read TGCGCCAGCAGCCAATTCGGGGGGAGCACAGATACGCAGTATTTT. Amino acids: CASSQFGGSTDTQYF.

The chain joins TRBV5-4 to TRBJ2-1; D uncertain. Trimming removed 1 base at V and 8 bases at J, with 19 bases between. The CDR3 covers 16 residues. CDR1 is SGHNT, CDR2 YYREEE, per germline (reference sequence). The CDR3 DNA reads TGTGCCAGCAGCTTGTTGGTTGCAGGTGGTGGCGATGAGCAGTTCTTC. Protein: CASSLLVAGGGDEQFF.

This chain joins TRBV6-1 and TRBJ2-7; D is undetermined. In germline, CDR1 is MNHNS, CDR2 SASEGT. The V and J ends lost 1 base and 1 base respectively, with 17 bases between them. The CDR3 sequence is 17 residues long. CDR3 DNA: TGTGCCAGCAGTGAAGAAGAGACGCAGGTAAGATCCTACGAGCAGTACTTC. Translating it yields CASSEEETQVRSYEQYF.